This T cell receptor beta chain was sequenced in a study of early T cells in non-severe SARS-CoV-2 infection. Study background: From unsorted whole blood, bulk RNA was sequenced, and the chains remained unpaired.

TCRdb used MiXCR to reprocess the 5' RACE reads, holding one entry per CDR3 protein. Of 100,000 or so distinct CDR3 sequences listed, about an eighth are singletons. V was pared by 5 bases and J by 12 bases, with 7 bases of the junction left unmatched. Germline CDR1 is SEHNR and CDR2 is FQNEAQ (reference sequence). This CDR3 comprises 13 residues. This clonotype was detected only a few times. The J gene is TRBJ1-4, the V gene TRBV7-9, with TRBD1 matching over 9 bases. The source of this sequence is an adult who was a healthcare worker with PCR-confirmed SARS-CoV-2 infection or an uninfected control (not recorded which). Sequences were obtained from whole blood. CDR3 in amino acids: CASSGRTGEELFF. CDR3 bases: TGTGCCAGCAGCGGGAGGACAGGGGAGGAACTGTTTTTT.